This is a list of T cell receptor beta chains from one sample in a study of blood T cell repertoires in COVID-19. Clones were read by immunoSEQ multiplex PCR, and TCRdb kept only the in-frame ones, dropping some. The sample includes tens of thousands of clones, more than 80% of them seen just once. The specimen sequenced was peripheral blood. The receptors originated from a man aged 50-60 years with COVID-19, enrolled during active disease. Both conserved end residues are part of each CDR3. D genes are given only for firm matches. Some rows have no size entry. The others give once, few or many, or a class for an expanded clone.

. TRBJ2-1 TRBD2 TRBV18 TGTGCCAGCTCACTGAATAGCGGGAGGTCCTACAATGAGCAGTTCTTC CASSLNSGRSYNEQFF
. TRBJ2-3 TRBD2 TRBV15 TGTGCCACCAGCAGAGATCCTAGCGGGGGCACAGATACGCAGTATTTT CATSRDPSGGTDTQYF
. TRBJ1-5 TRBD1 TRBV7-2 TGTGCCAGCAGCAGCGACAGGGATCAGCCCCAGCATTTT CASSSDRDQPQHF
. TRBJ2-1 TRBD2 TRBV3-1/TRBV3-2 TGTGCCAGCAGACTAGCGCGGAGCTCCTACAATGAGCAGTTCTTC CASRLARSSYNEQFF
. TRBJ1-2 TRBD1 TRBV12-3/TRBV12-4 TGTGCCAGCACTGGGACAGGCTATGGCTACACCTTC CASTGTGYGYTF
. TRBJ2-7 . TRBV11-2 TGTGCCAGCAGCTTAATTTTAGCGGCCTACGAGCAGTACTTC CASSLILAAYEQYF
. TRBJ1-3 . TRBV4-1 TGCGCCAGCAGAGGTCTTCGGCCCGATAGGGGTGGAAACACCATATATTTT CASRGLRPDRGGNTIYF
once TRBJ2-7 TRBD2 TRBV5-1 TGCGCCAGCAGCTTAACTAGCGGGAACTACGAGCAGTACTTC CASSLTSGNYEQYF
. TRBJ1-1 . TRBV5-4 TGTGCCAGCAGCTCAGAGGAGGAGCCGAACACTGAAGCTTTCTTT CASSSEEEPNTEAFF
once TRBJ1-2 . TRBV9 TGTGCCAGCAGCGCCTCGATATCCCTTTCGGTCACCTTC CASSASISLSVTF
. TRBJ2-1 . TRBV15 TGTGCCACCAGCAGAGATTTCTTACTAGATACCCAGTTCTTC CATSRDFLLDTQFF
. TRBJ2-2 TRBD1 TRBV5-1 TGCGCCAGCAGCCTCTGGGCAGGGGGAAAACTTAACACCGGGGAGCTGTTTTTT CASSLWAGGKLNTGELFF
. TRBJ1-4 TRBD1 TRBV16 TGTGCCAGCAGCCCCTGGGGGACCGGGACAGGGGATGAAAAACTGTTTTTT CASSPWGTGTGDEKLFF
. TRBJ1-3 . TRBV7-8 TGTGCCAGCAGCTTCGGACCCAGAGGGAACACCATATATTTT CASSFGPRGNTIYF
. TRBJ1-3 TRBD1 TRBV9 TGTGCCAGCAGCGTAGGGACAGGGTCTGGAAACACCATATATTTT CASSVGTGSGNTIYF
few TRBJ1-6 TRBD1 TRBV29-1 TGCAGCGCCGGGACAGGCGATAATTCACCCCTCCACTTT CSAGTGDNSPLHF
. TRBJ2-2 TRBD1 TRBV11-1 TGTGCCAGCAGCGGCCACAGGGGCGGGTTGGCCGGGGAGCTGTTTTTT CASSGHRGGLAGELFF
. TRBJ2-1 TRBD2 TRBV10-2 TGCGCCAGCACGGGGAGGGGAGTTACCTACAATGAGCAGTTCTTC CASTGRGVTYNEQFF
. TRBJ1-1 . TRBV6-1 TGTGCCAGCAGTGAAGCGCAGGCGACTGAAGCTTTCTTT CASSEAQATEAFF
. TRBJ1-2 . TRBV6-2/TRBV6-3 TGTGCCAGCAGCCCGCAAGAGCTCTATGGCTACACCTTC CASSPQELYGYTF
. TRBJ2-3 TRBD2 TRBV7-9 TGTGCCAGCAGCTTACCTCTCCGGACTAGCGGGAGAACAGATACGCAGTATTTT CASSLPLRTSGRTDTQYF
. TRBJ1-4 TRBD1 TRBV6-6 TGTGCCAGCAGTCGTACAGGGGACCCAACCTCAGACGAAAAACTGTTTTTT CASSRTGDPTSDEKLFF
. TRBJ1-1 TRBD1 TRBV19 TGTGCCAGTAGTATAGCTTCGACAGGGTTGGACACTGAAGCTTTCTTT CASSIASTGLDTEAFF
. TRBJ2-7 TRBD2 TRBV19 TGTGCCAGTACCCCTAGCGGGATGTACTACGAGCAGTACTTC CASTPSGMYYEQYF
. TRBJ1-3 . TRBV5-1 TGCGCCAGCAGCTTGGAGTGGCAGACGGGGGACACCATATATTTT CASSLEWQTGDTIYF
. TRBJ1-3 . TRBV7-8 TGTGCCAGCAGCTTATCCCGAGCCGGGGAGCGCGACTTCTCTGGAAACACCATATATTTT CASSLSRAGERDFSGNTIYF
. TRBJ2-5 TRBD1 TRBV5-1 TGCGCCAGCAGCTTACAGGGGGCGGCGGAGACCCAGTACTTC CASSLQGAAETQYF
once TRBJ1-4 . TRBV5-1 TGCGCCAGCAGCCCTGACAGGTCGGGAAGTGAAAAACTGTTTTTT CASSPDRSGSEKLFF